The clone carrying this TCR beta chain was seen ten or more times. Its antigen remains unidentified. TCRdb called the 5' RACE reads again in MiXCR, with one record for every CDR3 protein. The sample has some 57,000 distinct CDR3 sequences; about an eighth are singletons. The data stem from a study of early T cells in non-severe SARS-CoV-2 infection. Study information: Sequencing targeted bulk RNA from unsorted whole blood, leaving chains unpaired.

Trimming took 3 bases from V and 0 from J, leaving 2 bases between them. The V gene's germline CDR1 is SGDLS and CDR2 YYNGEE. This CDR3 is built from 12 residues. Study-level findings and limits: Private and CD4 specificities were missed by VDJdb matching, which favored anti-spike CD8 responses.

The TCR originated in an adult who was a healthcare worker with PCR-confirmed SARS-CoV-2 infection or an uninfected control (not recorded which). The rearrangement joins TRBV9 to TRBJ2-3, with D unclear. The specimen was whole blood. The CDR3 is CASSASTDTQYF. CDR3 nucleotide sequence: TGTGCCAGCAGCGCGAGCACAGATACGCAGTATTTT.